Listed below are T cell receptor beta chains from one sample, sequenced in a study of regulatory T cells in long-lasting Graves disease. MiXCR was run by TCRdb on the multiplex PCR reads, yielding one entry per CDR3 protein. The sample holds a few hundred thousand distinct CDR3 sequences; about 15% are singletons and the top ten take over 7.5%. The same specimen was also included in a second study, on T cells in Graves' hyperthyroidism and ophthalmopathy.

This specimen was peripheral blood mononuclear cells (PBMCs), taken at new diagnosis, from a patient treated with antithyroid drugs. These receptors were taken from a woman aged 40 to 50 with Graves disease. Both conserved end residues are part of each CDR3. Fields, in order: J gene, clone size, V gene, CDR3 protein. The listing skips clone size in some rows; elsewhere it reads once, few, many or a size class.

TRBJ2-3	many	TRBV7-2	CASSLTGALHTDTQYF
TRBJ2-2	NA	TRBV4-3	CASNQEPHAGELFF
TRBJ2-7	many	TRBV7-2	CASSWGTADRPMYEQYF
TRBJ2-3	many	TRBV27	CASSSGTSGVPSTDTQYF
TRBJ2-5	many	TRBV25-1	CASSYGGNRQETQYF
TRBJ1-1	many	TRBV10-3	CATRYTGEDTEAFF
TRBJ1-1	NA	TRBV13	CASSLVVEETEAFF
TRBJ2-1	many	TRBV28	CASSQTNRGNEQFF
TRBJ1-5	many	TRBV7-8	CASSVRAGPNSNQPQHF
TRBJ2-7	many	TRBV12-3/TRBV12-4	CASTGTASYEQYF
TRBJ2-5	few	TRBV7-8	CASSPRVDSGRVGETQYF
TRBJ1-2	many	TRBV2	CASRGQQGGNYGYTF
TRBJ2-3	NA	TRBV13	CASSKGPSRTDTQYF
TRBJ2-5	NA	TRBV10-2	CASSETGGEETQYF
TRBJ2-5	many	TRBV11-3	CASSFRGTQETQYF
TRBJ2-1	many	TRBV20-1	CSALISSGRGYNEQFF
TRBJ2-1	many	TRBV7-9	CASSLLRFNEQFF
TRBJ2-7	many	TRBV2	CASSELGRSIYEQYF
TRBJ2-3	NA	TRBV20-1	CSARGSDTQYF
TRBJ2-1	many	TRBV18	CASSPMGEQFF
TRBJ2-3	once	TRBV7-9	CASSLVGGGYTDTKYF
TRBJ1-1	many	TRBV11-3	CASSLSRFGGKNTEAFF
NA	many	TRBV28	CASSNRGRKTQYF
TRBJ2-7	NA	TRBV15	CATSRDRVDEQYF
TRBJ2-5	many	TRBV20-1	CSASVLAGGGETQYF
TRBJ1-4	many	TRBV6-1	CASNKTGMVNEKLFF
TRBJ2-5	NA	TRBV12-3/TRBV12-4	CASSLVGGSSYNEQYF
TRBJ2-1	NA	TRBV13	CASSSATSGRGNEQFF
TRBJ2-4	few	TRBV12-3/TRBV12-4	CASRQGAPGNIQYF
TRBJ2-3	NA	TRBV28	CASSLSWTETYEQYFGPGTDAQYF
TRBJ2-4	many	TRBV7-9	CASSFGGGLNIQYF
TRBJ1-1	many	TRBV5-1	CASATGPRRETEAFF
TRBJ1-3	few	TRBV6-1	CASREASGNTIYF
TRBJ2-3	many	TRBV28	CASSLEQARTSGRDTQYF
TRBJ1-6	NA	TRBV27	CASSRTGDSPLHF
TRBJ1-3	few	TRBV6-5	CASSYRQGSPGNTIYF
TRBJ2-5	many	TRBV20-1	CSAQGAYQETQYF
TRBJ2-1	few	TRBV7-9	CASSPPGELREQFF
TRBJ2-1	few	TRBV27	CASRLAGDGNEQFF
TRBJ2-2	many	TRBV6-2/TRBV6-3	CASSDRDPGELFF
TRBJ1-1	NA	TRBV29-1	CSVDTGLAEAFF
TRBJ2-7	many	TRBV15	CATSSRVDYEQYF
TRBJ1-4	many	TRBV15	CATSRDRGQGEKLFF
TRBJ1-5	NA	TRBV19	CASGTTVYSNQPQHF
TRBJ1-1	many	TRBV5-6	CASSLVQTTEAFF
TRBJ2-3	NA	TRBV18	CASSPKRLAGGDTQYF
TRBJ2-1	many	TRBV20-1	CSAPIPGLAVNEQFF
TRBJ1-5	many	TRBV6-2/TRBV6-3	CASRSQGGTGSNQPQHF
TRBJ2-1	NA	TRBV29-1	CSVEVGGEFF
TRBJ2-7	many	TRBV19	CASSMRDSPGYEQYF